The 20 T cell receptor beta chains reported below all come from one sample, sequenced in a study of PD-1 blockade in classical Hodgkin lymphoma. This sample's time point: cycle 4 day 1 (C4D1), after 6 weeks of nivolumab. All patients experienced relapse after autologous stem cell transplantation, and brentuximab vedotin exposure was variable. Sequencing was performed with immunoSEQ multiplex PCR; in TCRdb, only in-frame clones are kept and a portion is missing. The sample contains 25,000 to 30,000 clones, around four fifths of which appear only once. The sample was peripheral blood mononuclear cells (PBMCs), taken before the fourth cycle of nivolumab. Receptor source: a human donor with classical Hodgkin lymphoma.

The chain uses TRBV27 and TRBJ2-7; no reliable D call. V lost 5 bases and J lost 8, with 13 bases in between. This CDR3 contains 12 residues. Germline V lookup: CDR1 MNHEY, CDR2 SMNVEV (reference sequence). CDR3 loop: CASSPRGRQQYF. The DNA of the CDR3 is TGTGCCAGCAGTCCCCGCGGCAGACAGCAGTACTTC.

This clone was recorded only once. V usage is TRBV7-8 and J usage is TRBJ2-5; D unclear. V gave up 5 bases and J gave up 5 bases, with 9 bases separating them. CDR1 is SGHVS, CDR2 FQNEAQ, per germline. This CDR3 is 12 amino acids long. The CDR3 sequence: CASSRHDETQYF. In DNA form, the CDR3 reads TGTGCCAGCAGCCGCCACGATGAGACCCAGTACTTC.

This sequence joins TRBV14 and TRBJ2-4; 7 bases are a match to TRBD1. V trimming: 4 bases; J trimming: 7 bases; junction bases outside the gene matches: 7. Germline V lookup: CDR1 SGHDN, CDR2 FVKESK. The CDR3 loop spans 14 amino acids. The CDR3 bases are TGTGCCAGCAGCCGACAGGGATTCGGGAACATTCAGTACTTC. The encoded protein is CASSRQGFGNIQYF. The variable domain in full, completed from reference TRBV14 and TRBJ2-4, reads EAGVTQFPSHSVIEKGQTVTLRCDPISGHDNLYWYRRVMGKEIKFLLHFVKESKQDESGMPNNRFLAERTGGTYSTLKVQPAELEDSGVYFCASSRQGFGNIQYFGAGTRLSVL.

The rearrangement uses TRBV28 and TRBJ2-1, with TRBD2 as a possible D gene (5 bases). The CDR3 is made up of 13 amino acids. In germline, CDR1 is MDHEN, CDR2 SYDVKM. Trimming stripped 10 bases from V and 2 bases from J, with 12 bases between. The DNA of the CDR3 is TGTGCCACCGGGGTGCCGCCCTACAATGAGCAGTTCTTC. Amino acids: CATGVPPYNEQFF.

V gene TRBV27 combines with J gene TRBJ2-6; the D is unclear. The germline V gene encodes CDR1 MNHEY and CDR2 SMNVEV (reference sequence). The CDR3 totals 16 residues. Trimming cost V 5 bases and J 0 bases, with 11 bases left between them. CDR3 residues: CASSPQHLSGANVLTF. For the CDR3, the DNA is TGTGCCAGCAGTCCCCAACACCTCTCTGGGGCCAACGTCCTGACTTTC.

This chain connects TRBV5-1 to TRBJ2-7, with 9 bases matching TRBD1. The V segment lost 6 bases and the J segment 2 bases; nucleotides outside the gene matches: 6. Per the germline V gene, CDR1 is SGHRS and CDR2 is YFSETQ. This CDR3 is 14 amino acids long. CDR3 residues: CASTPGQGAYEQYF. CDR3 in DNA: TGCGCCAGCACCCCGGGACAGGGCGCCTACGAGCAGTACTTC.

V usage is TRBV7-9 and J usage is TRBJ2-7; D unclear. V was clipped by 5 bases and J by 4 bases, with 9 bases between them. This CDR3 spans 12 amino acids. In germline, CDR1 is SEHNR, CDR2 FQNEAQ (reference sequence). This CDR3 is CASSQSAYEQYF. The CDR3 nucleotides read TGTGCCAGCAGCCAAAGCGCGTACGAGCAGTACTTC.

V gene TRBV4-1 combines with J gene TRBJ1-2, with D hard to call. There are 15 residues in the CDR3. In germline, CDR1 is MGHRA, CDR2 YSYEKL. The V end was cut by 1 base, the J end by 13 bases, with 22 bases between. CDR3 sequence: CASSQGTVPYQGRTF. CDR3 in DNA: TGCGCCAGCAGCCAAGGTACAGTGCCCTATCAAGGGCGCACCTTC.

The rearrangement joins TRBV11-3 to TRBJ2-1; TRBD2 aligns across 7 bases. J was trimmed by 1 base and V by 5 bases; bases with no gene match: 11. Germline-derived CDR1 and CDR2 are SGHNT and YENEEA. This CDR3 is 17 amino acids long. The CDR3 reads CASSPRGAGASYNEQFF. In DNA form, the CDR3 reads TGTGCCAGCAGCCCGCGGGGCGCGGGAGCTTCCTACAATGAGCAGTTCTTC.

The chain joins TRBV5-4 to TRBJ2-7; D unresolved. The CDR3 length is 13 residues. Trimming removed 4 bases from V and 3 bases from J, with 11 bases in between. Germline CDR1 is SGHNT and CDR2 is YYREEE (reference sequence). CDR3 sequence: CASSQDWRYEQYF. The CDR3 coding sequence is TGTGCCAGCAGCCAAGATTGGCGCTACGAGCAGTACTTC.

The CDR3 bases are TGCGCCAGCAGCTTGGATAGGACCTACAATGAGCAGTTCTTC. Residues: CASSLDRTYNEQFF. The rearrangement links TRBV5-1 to TRBJ2-1; D not resolved. This CDR3 comprises 14 residues. The ends were cut back, 0 bases at V and 2 bases at J, with 6 bases in the middle. Germline CDR1 and CDR2: SGHRS and YFSETQ.

V gene TRBV28 combines with J gene TRBJ2-7; 7 bases match TRBD1. Per the germline V gene, CDR1 is MDHEN and CDR2 is SYDVKM. CDR3 length: 15 residues. The J segment lost 0 bases and the V segment lost 7 bases, leaving 9 bases of the junction unmatched. In DNA, the CDR3 is TGTGCCAGCACCTCCGCGGACAGGAGCTCCTACGAGCAGTACTTC. Its protein is CASTSADRSSYEQYF.

The chain employs TRBV11-2 and TRBJ2-3; D possibly corresponds to TRBD2 (5 bases). This CDR3 has 16 residues. V lost 3 bases and J 4 bases, leaving 17 bases between the germline ends. Germline V gene data show CDR1 as SGHAT and CDR2 as FQNNGV. CDR3: CASSLGVTRLSDTQYF. CDR3 DNA: TGTGCCAGCAGCTTGGGAGTCACAAGACTCTCAGATACGCAGTATTTT.

The V call is TRBV5-1, the J call TRBJ2-1; D may be TRBD2 (6 bases). V shed 4 bases and J shed 4 bases, with 12 bases lying between them. Germline CDR1 and CDR2: SGHRS and YFSETQ. The CDR3 totals 14 residues. The CDR3 loop is CASSPRDSYNEQFF. CDR3 DNA sequence: TGCGCCAGCAGCCCACGGGACTCTTACAATGAGCAGTTCTTC.

The V call is TRBV6-1, the J call TRBJ2-3; the D is unclear. V was cut by 2 bases and J by 0 bases, with 9 bases left in between. Germline assignment: CDR1 MNHNS and CDR2 SASEGT. This CDR3 spans 15 amino acids. The CDR3 sequence: CASSESYTSTDTQYF. In DNA form, the CDR3 reads TGTGCCAGCAGTGAATCCTATACTAGCACAGATACGCAGTATTTT.

A single count supports this clone. The CDR3 loop reads CASSSPGTRPEAFF. CDR3 sequence (DNA): TGTGCCAGCAGTAGCCCGGGGACCAGGCCTGAAGCTTTCTTT. The chain links TRBV27 to TRBJ1-1; possibly TRBD1 for D (5 bases). CDR1 MNHEY and CDR2 SMNVEV come from the germline V gene (reference sequence). Trimming took 5 bases from V and 6 from J, leaving 16 bases between them. This CDR3 comprises 14 residues.

V is TRBV5-6 and J is TRBJ1-1, with D perhaps TRBD1 (6 bases). Germline V gives CDR1 SGHDT, CDR2 YYEEEE. This CDR3 is built from 13 residues. V lost 4 bases to trimming and J lost 10 bases, with 17 bases between them. Written as DNA, the CDR3 is TGTGCCAGCAGCGTACCGGGAGGAGGGGGAGCTTTCTTT. This sequence encodes CASSVPGGGGAFF.

The chain couples TRBV19 to TRBJ2-3, with 8 bases matching TRBD1. Germline assignment: CDR1 LNHDA and CDR2 SQIVND (reference sequence). This CDR3 spans 17 amino acids. Losses at the gene ends were 5 bases for V and 2 bases for J; bases not matched to a gene: 12. The CDR3 nucleotides are TGTGCCAGTAGTTCCTACTCCGGGACAGGTACCACAGATACGCAGTATTTT. Protein: CASSSYSGTGTTDTQYF.

This chain joins TRBV11-2 and TRBJ2-7; TRBD1 aligns across 9 bases. Germline V gene sequence: CDR1 SGHAT, CDR2 FQNNGV. The CDR3 has 15 amino acids. V lost 4 bases, J lost 5 bases, and 9 bases stayed unmatched. The CDR3 region has the DNA TGTGCCAGCAGCTGGCCGGGACAGGGTATCAACGAGCAGTACTTC. It translates to CASSWPGQGINEQYF.

This chain links TRBV9 with TRBJ2-1, with TRBD2 identical over 10 bases. The junction had 5 bases not matched to a gene; V was cut back by 2 bases and J by 3 bases. Germline V gene sequence: CDR1 SGDLS, CDR2 YYNGEE. The CDR3 has 16 amino acids. The CDR3 DNA reads as TGTGCCAGCAGCGTCCAGACTAGCGGGCTCTACAATGAGCAGTTCTTC. Translation gives CASSVQTSGLYNEQFF.